A selection of T cell receptor beta chains follows, all from one sample in a study of blood T cell repertoires in COVID-19. Some clones are missing from TCRdb's copy, which holds only in-frame ones; the method was immunoSEQ multiplex PCR. The sample records 100,000 to 150,000 clones, about four fifths being singletons. Input material: peripheral blood. The receptors derive from a woman aged 45-65 years with acute or convalescent COVID-19. CDR3s include the opening cysteine and the closing phenylalanine or tryptophan. D genes are given only for firm matches. Rows may omit the clone size; those that give it use once, few, many or a size class.

d_call | j_call | clone_size | v_call | cdr3_nt | cdr3_aa
TRBD1 | TRBJ2-7 | . | TRBV14 | TGTGCCAGCAGCCAAAACAGGGGGCAGTACGAGCAGTACTTC | CASSQNRGQYEQYF
. | TRBJ2-3 | . | TRBV4-2 | TGTGCCAGCAGCCAGGGAGATCCAGATACGCAGTATTTT | CASSQGDPDTQYF
. | TRBJ1-1 | . | TRBV25-1 | TGTGCCAGCACCCCCGGGACTGAAGCTTTCTTT | CASTPGTEAFF
TRBD1 | TRBJ2-3 | few | TRBV19 | TGTGCCAGTAGTATAGCGACAGGGGAGAAGGGAACGCAGTATTTT | CASSIATGEKGTQYF
. | TRBJ2-7 | few | TRBV6-2/TRBV6-3 | TGTGCCAGCGGCCACAGCTACGAGCAGTACTTC | CASGHSYEQYF
. | TRBJ2-3 | . | TRBV7-6 | TGTGCCAGCAGCCCGATGAGCGTCGGCCGGGGATTGGATACGCAGTATTTT | CASSPMSVGRGLDTQYF
TRBD1 | TRBJ1-4 | . | TRBV19 | TGTGCCAGTAGCTCCGGGACAGGGTATGAAAAACTGTTTTTT | CASSSGTGYEKLFF
TRBD1 | TRBJ1-3 | . | TRBV28 | TGTGCCAGCAGCGCAGACAGGGGTTTTGGAAACACCATATATTTT | CASSADRGFGNTIYF
. | TRBJ1-1 | . | TRBV6-5 | TGTGCCACCACAATGGGCATGAACACTGAAGCTTTCTTT | CATTMGMNTEAFF
TRBD2 | TRBJ2-7 | . | TRBV4-1 | TGCGCCAGCAGCCAACAACTAGCGGGGGGGCCCGCCTTACTCTACGAGCAGTGCTTC | CASSQQLAGGPALLYEQCF
TRBD2 | TRBJ2-7 | . | TRBV9 | TGTGCCAGCAGCGTAGGGACTAGCGGAACCTACGAGCAGTACTTC | CASSVGTSGTYEQYF
. | TRBJ1-2 | . | TRBV25-1 | TGTGCCAGCAGTGAATATGGGGGGATAGCCTATGGCTACACCTTC | CASSEYGGIAYGYTF
TRBD1 | TRBJ1-3 | . | TRBV19 | TGTGCCAGTAGTCGGGACAGCAGAAACACCATATATTTT | CASSRDSRNTIYF
TRBD1 | TRBJ2-2 | . | TRBV5-5 | TGTGCCAGCAGCTTGGCGGCCGGGACAGGGAATTTCGGGGAGCTGTTTTTT | CASSLAAGTGNFGELFF
. | TRBJ1-1 | once | TRBV6-6 | TGTGCCAGCAGTCCTCATCTGTTAGGGGACACTGAAGCTTTCTTT | CASSPHLLGDTEAFF
TRBD2 | TRBJ2-7 | . | TRBV10-3 | TGTGCCATCAGTGAGGGGAGGGGCCCCTACGAGCAGTACTTC | CAISEGRGPYEQYF
. | TRBJ1-4 | . | TRBV11-2 | TGTGCCAGCAGCTCCGGTTGGGGGGGAAAACTGTTTTTT | CASSSGWGGKLFF
. | TRBJ2-5 | . | TRBV15 | TGTGCCACCAGCAGAGTACGGGGTCGGGAAGAGACCCAGTACTTC | CATSRVRGREETQYF
. | TRBJ1-2 | . | TRBV19 | TGTGCCAGCCTACCCCGGGACACTAACTATGGCTACACCTTC | CASLPRDTNYGYTF
TRBD1 | TRBJ1-6 | . | TRBV2 | TGTGCCAGCAGACGGGACAGTGATAATTCACCCCTCCACTTT | CASRRDSDNSPLHF
TRBD1 | TRBJ1-1 | . | TRBV4-1 | TGCGCCAGCCGAAACCCGACAGGGCCCGGGATGAACACTGAAGCTTTCTTT | CASRNPTGPGMNTEAFF
TRBD1 | TRBJ1-2 | . | TRBV4-2 | TGTGCCAGCAGCCAAGTTGGGACAGACTATGGCTACACCTTC | CASSQVGTDYGYTF
TRBD1 | TRBJ2-1 | . | TRBV9 | TGTGCCAGCAGCGAACAGGGGGCGGTTTTCAATGAGCAGTTCTTC | CASSEQGAVFNEQFF
TRBD1 | TRBJ1-1 | few | TRBV12-3/TRBV12-4 | TGTGCCAGCAGTTTAGGACAGGGGGCAAAAGCTTTCTTT | CASSLGQGAKAFF
. | TRBJ1-1 | few | TRBV4-1 | TGCGCCAGCAGCCAAGGGGCCGGAGCGGGGATGAACACTGAAGCTTTCTTT | CASSQGAGAGMNTEAFF
. | TRBJ1-1 | few | TRBV6-1 | TGTGCCAGCAGTGAACTCGCGGGGGGGACCATTGAAGCTTTCTTT | CASSELAGGTIEAFF
. | TRBJ1-2 | . | TRBV2 | TGTGCCAGCAGACAACAGAGCTATGGCTACACCTTC | CASRQQSYGYTF
TRBD1 | TRBJ2-6 | . | TRBV19 | TGTGCCAGTAGTGGGACAGCATCTGGGGCCAACGTCCTGACTTTC | CASSGTASGANVLTF
. | TRBJ2-7 | . | TRBV15 | TGTGCCACCAGCCCGAGCTCCTACGAGCAGTACTTC | CATSPSSYEQYF
. | TRBJ2-7 | . | TRBV3-1/TRBV3-2 | TGTGCCAGCAGCCAAAAATTTGCCAGCGAGCAGTACTTC | CASSQKFASEQYF
TRBD1 | TRBJ1-5 | . | TRBV29-1 | TGCAGCGCCGGACAGGGAGGTCAGCCCCAGCATTTT | CSAGQGGQPQHF
TRBD2 | TRBJ2-7 | . | TRBV5-1 | TGCGCCAGCAGCGTGACTAGCGGGGGGGTACAACCCTACGAGCAGTACTTC | CASSVTSGGVQPYEQYF
TRBD2 | TRBJ2-7 | . | TRBV29-1 | TGCAGCGTTGTTGTAGCGGGGGGTGTCGACGAGCAGTACTTC | CSVVVAGGVDEQYF
TRBD2 | TRBJ2-3 | . | TRBV3-1/TRBV3-2 | TGTGCCAGCAGCCAAGAGCCCAGCGGGGCTGATACGCAGTATTTT | CASSQEPSGADTQYF
. | TRBJ1-4 | . | TRBV6-1 | TGTGCCAGCAGTGATGTAGCGGGTGGGATGGGTGAAAAACTGTTTTTT | CASSDVAGGMGEKLFF
. | TRBJ1-5 | . | TRBV2 | TGTGCCAGCAGTGGCCTCGGGGGGGGAGGGAATCAGCCCCAGCATTTT | CASSGLGGGGNQPQHF
TRBD1 | TRBJ1-2 | . | TRBV5-1 | TGCGCCAGCAGCTTGGGACGACAGGGGTTTCAGGGCTACACCTTC | CASSLGRQGFQGYTF
. | TRBJ2-1 | . | TRBV5-1 | TGCGCCAGCAGCATCAGGGACAATGAGCAGTTCTTC | CASSIRDNEQFF
. | TRBJ1-6 | . | TRBV9 | TGTGCCAGCAGCGTAGAACAGTATAATTCACCCCTCCACTTT | CASSVEQYNSPLHF
TRBD1 | TRBJ2-3 | . | TRBV5-1 | TGCGCCAGCAGCTTTCGGACAGGGGTTGGCACAGATACGCAGTATTTT | CASSFRTGVGTDTQYF
TRBD1 | TRBJ2-7 | . | TRBV5-5 | TGTGCCAGCAGCTTGACAGGGGAGAGGTACGAGCAGTACTTC | CASSLTGERYEQYF
. | TRBJ2-1 | . | TRBV6-5 | TGTGCCAGCAGTTACTCATCTGGAGGGCCCGGTGAGCAGTTCTTC | CASSYSSGGPGEQFF
TRBD1 | TRBJ2-2 | once | TRBV7-6 | TGTGCCAGCAGCTTAGTGGACAGGGGGCCTAGGGAGCTGTTTTTT | CASSLVDRGPRELFF
. | TRBJ1-2 | . | TRBV27 | TGTGCCAGCAGTCTAAAGACTGATGCTAACTATGGCTACACCTTC | CASSLKTDANYGYTF
. | TRBJ1-2 | . | TRBV5-6 | TGTGCCAGTGTCTTAGGCGGTAGCTATGGCTACACCTTC | CASVLGGSYGYTF
. | TRBJ2-7 | . | TRBV14 | TGTGCCAGCAGCCAAGATACGGGGATGGCCTACGAGCAGTACTTC | CASSQDTGMAYEQYF
. | TRBJ2-1 | . | TRBV2 | TGTGCCAGCAGTGTCCGGGGGAACTCCTACAATGAGCAGTTCTTC | CASSVRGNSYNEQFF
. | TRBJ1-6 | once | TRBV9 | TGTGCCAGCAGCATCACCGGGATGGGGAATTCACCCCTCCACTTT | CASSITGMGNSPLHF
TRBD1 | TRBJ2-3 | . | TRBV6-5 | TGTGCCAGCAGACCGGGACAGGCCACAGATACGCAGTATTTT | CASRPGQATDTQYF
. | TRBJ2-1 | . | TRBV6-5 | TGTGCCAGCAGTTACTCTCCTTCCTCACAGGGCACTGAGCAGTTCTTC | CASSYSPSSQGTEQFF
. | TRBJ1-2 | few | TRBV9 | TGTGCCAGCAGCGTAGTAGAAACAGGGGGCTACACCTTC | CASSVVETGGYTF
TRBD1 | TRBJ1-4 | . | TRBV2 | TGTGCCAGCAGAGGACAGGGGAATAATGGACTGTTTTTT | CASRGQGNNGLFF
TRBD1 | TRBJ1-2 | . | TRBV6-6 | TGTGCCAGCAGTTCCCGGACCCCGGGACAGTCGGAAGGCTACACCTTC | CASSSRTPGQSEGYTF
. | TRBJ2-1 | . | TRBV6-1 | TGTGCCAGCAGTGAATCCAGGTCGGCTACAGGGAATGAGCAGTTCTTC | CASSESRSATGNEQFF